This T cell receptor beta chain comes out of a study of CD8+ T cells in alopecia areata. Documented treatment: oral pan-JAK inhibitor, 5-10 mg twice daily. This clone was counted at least ten times. RNA extraction and reverse transcription yielded cDNA as sequencing template. The repertoire was sequenced with immunoSEQ multiplex PCR; TCRdb's copy has only in-frame clones and lacks some. The repertoire consists of 130,000 to 150,000 clones, with 80% to 90% occurring once and the leading ten covering roughly 25%. The germline V and J ends were trimmed by 11 bases and 1 base, with 15 bases remaining between them. Per germline, CDR1 SNHLY and CDR2 FYNNEI. The CDR3 loop spans 13 amino acids.

Specimen: CD8+ T cells sorted from blood, collected at week 4, from a patient treated with tofacitinib. The chain uses TRBV2 and TRBJ2-7, with D possibly being TRBD1 (5 bases). The sequence derives from a human donor with alopecia areata. CDR3 sequence: CAVTLGDSYEQYF. In DNA, the CDR3 is TGTGCCGTCACCCTAGGGGATTCCTACGAGCAGTACTTC.